Below, 21 T cell receptor beta chains from the same sample are listed, as sequenced in a study of cytomegalovirus exposure and HLA in healthy donors (TCRdb year 2017). The receptor library was made with the immunoSEQ multiplex PCR assay. The multiplex PCR relied on a mix of 60 forward primers for TCR Vbeta segments and 13 reverse primers for TCR Jbeta segments. Sourced from immuneACCESS, this table was stored by TCRdb with only in-frame sequences that have V and J called. A share of the clones is absent; for the studies checked, an unresolved V gene accounts for under half, and the remainder has no known explanation. This sample lists some 130,000 clones; approximately 85% were detected once. The top ten clonotypes cover about 6.7% of the sample. The sequenced sample consisted of PBMCs. The receptors stem from a woman in her 30s in good health and CMV-seropositive.

DNA of the CDR3: TGCGCCAGCAGAATACGGGGTGGGACAGGGGACGAGCAGTACTTC. Translated, it gives CASRIRGGTGDEQYF. The chain carries TRBV5-1 and TRBJ2-7, with 10 bases identical to TRBD1. In germline, CDR1 is SGHRS, CDR2 YFSETQ. The CDR3 is 15 amino acids. V lost 5 bases, J lost 5 bases, and 10 bases stayed unmatched.

The chain joins TRBV2 to TRBJ2-7; 9 bases map to TRBD2. This CDR3 has 15 residues. Germline CDR1 and CDR2: SNHLY and FYNNEI. Unmatched junction bases numbered 15, after V lost 10 bases and J lost 5 bases. As DNA, the CDR3 is TGTGCCACTTATCCCGGGACTAGCTCCGGCAACGAGCAGTACTTC. Translated: CATYPGTSSGNEQYF.

The chain links TRBV2 to TRBJ1-1; D gene unclear. Germline CDR1 is SNHLY and CDR2 is FYNNEI. V was pared by 5 bases and J by 5 bases, with 12 bases between. This CDR3 has 13 amino acids. Here the CDR3 reads CASSQEGRTEAFF. Written as DNA, the CDR3 is TGTGCCAGCAGTCAGGAGGGAAGGACTGAAGCTTTCTTT. Complete variable domain (other parts from reference TRBV2 and TRBJ1-1): EPEVTQTPSHQVTQMGQEVILRCVPISNHLYFYWYRQILGQKVEFLVSFYNNEISEKSEIFDDQFSVERPDGSNFTLKIRSTKLEDSAMYFCASSQEGRTEAFFGQGTRLTVV.

J is TRBJ2-5 and V is TRBV15, with a weak D call TRBD2 (7 bases). The germline CDR1 and CDR2 sequences are LNHNV and YYDKDF (reference sequence). The CDR3 totals 17 residues. V was trimmed by 1 base and J by 4 bases, leaving 19 bases between them. The CDR3 bases are TGTGCCACCAGCAGAGGGTACGGGGGGCTGATCCCAGAGACCCAGTACTTC. It is translated as CATSRGYGGLIPETQYF. Full variable domain (outside the CDR3, taken from reference TRBV15 and TRBJ2-5): DAMVIQNPRYQVTQFGKPVTLSCSQTLNHNVMYWYQQKSSQAPKLLFHYYDKDFNNEADTPDNFQSRRPNTSFCFLDIRSPGLGDTAMYLCATSRGYGGLIPETQYFGPGTRLLVL.

The rearrangement joins TRBV9 to TRBJ1-3, with 8 nucleotides matching TRBD1. Germline trimming cut 4 bases from V and 0 bases from J; bases unmatched to any gene: 9. The CDR3 is 17 residues long. Germline V CDR1 and CDR2: SGDLS, YYNGEE. The CDR3 here is CASSRFNQGASGNTIYF. Here the CDR3 DNA reads TGTGCCAGCAGCCGATTTAATCAGGGGGCCTCTGGAAACACCATATATTTT.

V gene TRBV6-1 combines with J gene TRBJ2-1, with 9 bases aligning to TRBD2. Trimming cost V 1 base and J 9 bases; bases outside gene matches: 13. Germline lookup yields CDR1 MNHNS and CDR2 SASEGT. This CDR3 is built from 17 residues. This CDR3 reads CASSEGPAGGAQGEQFF. In DNA, the CDR3 is TGTGCCAGCAGTGAAGGCCCGGCGGGAGGGGCCCAGGGTGAGCAGTTCTTC.

The CDR3 DNA reads as TGTGCCAGCAGTTCGGGACAGGTGGTCTACGAGCAGTACTTC. Amino acids: CASSSGQVVYEQYF. The V call is TRBV28, the J call TRBJ2-7, with 8 bases fitting TRBD1. With 4 bases clipped from V and 3 bases from J, the junction kept 5 bases outside the gene matches. The CDR3 is made up of 14 amino acids. CDR1 and CDR2 from the germline V gene are MDHEN and SYDVKM.

This chain connects TRBV5-1 to TRBJ1-3; TRBD1 aligns across 9 bases. CDR3 length equals 13 residues. CDR1 and CDR2 (germline): SGHRS, YFSETQ. Trimming removed 5 bases from V and 4 bases from J; junction bases left unmatched: 1. CDR3 DNA: TGCGCCAGCAGTGGACAGGGGGGAAACACCATATATTTT. The encoded protein is CASSGQGGNTIYF.

The CDR3 reads CASSPDRIGNEQFF. Written as DNA, the CDR3 is TGTGCCAGCAGTCCGGACAGGATTGGCAATGAGCAGTTCTTC. This chain joins TRBV6-1 and TRBJ2-1; 7 bases are shared with TRBD1. With V trimmed by 5 bases and J by 6 bases, 7 bases remained unmatched. The CDR3 sequence is 14 residues long. The germline gives CDR1 MNHNS, CDR2 SASEGT.

This clone has just a few counts. The chain uses TRBV10-3 and TRBJ2-3, with 14 bases that match TRBD2. The CDR3 covers 18 residues. Germline V lookup: CDR1 ENHRY, CDR2 SYGVKD. Unmatched junction bases numbered 11, after V lost 4 bases and J lost 5 bases. This chain's CDR3 is CAISAETSGRASGDTQYF. Written as DNA, the CDR3 is TGTGCCATCAGTGCCGAGACTAGCGGGAGGGCTTCCGGAGATACGCAGTATTTT.

The chain is built from TRBV28 and TRBJ2-3; 7 positions agree with TRBD2. The CDR3 loop spans 13 amino acids. The trim removed 3 bases at V and 6 bases at J, leaving 3 bases unmatched. Germline V gene sequence: CDR1 MDHEN, CDR2 SYDVKM. The CDR3 here is CASSFGGRDTQYF. As DNA, the CDR3 is TGTGCCAGCAGTTTCGGGGGGAGGGATACGCAGTATTTT.

This chain links TRBV27 with TRBJ2-2; D might be TRBD2 (5 bases). Germline V CDR1 and CDR2: MNHEY, SMNVEV (reference sequence). The V end lost 3 bases, the J end lost 6 bases, and 14 bases lay between the germline ends. CDR3 length: 15 residues. CDR3 sequence (DNA): TGTGCCAGCAGTTTTTCTACTAGAAGTCCCGGGGAGCTGTTTTTT. As protein: CASSFSTRSPGELFF.

This CDR3 reads CASSIREYGELFF. The CDR3, as DNA: TGTGCCAGTAGTATCCGGGAGTACGGGGAGCTGTTTTTT. The chain employs TRBV19 and TRBJ2-2; TRBD2 is a possible D gene (6 bases). V shed 3 bases and J shed 7 bases, with 9 bases lying between them. From germline, CDR1 is LNHDA and CDR2 SQIVND (reference sequence). The CDR3 contains 13 residues.

V and J are TRBV4-1 and TRBJ2-1; D is perhaps TRBD1 (6 bases). CDR1 is MGHRA and CDR2 is YSYEKL in the germline V gene. The V and J ends lost 3 bases and 0 bases respectively, with 12 bases between them. This CDR3 region has 16 residues. The CDR3 spells CASSHPRGSSYNEQFF. In DNA, the CDR3 is TGCGCCAGCAGCCATCCGAGGGGGAGCTCCTACAATGAGCAGTTCTTC.

V usage is TRBV7-9 and J usage is TRBJ2-7; 8 bases align to TRBD1. This CDR3 spans 16 amino acids. Germline lookup yields CDR1 SEHNR and CDR2 FQNEAQ (reference sequence). J gave up 7 bases and V 1 base, and 12 bases lay outside the gene matches. CDR3 coding DNA: TGTGCCAGCAGCTTAGTGGACAGGGCCCGAGGGGTTGAGCAGTACTTC. Residues: CASSLVDRARGVEQYF.

The chain links TRBV30 to TRBJ1-4, with D possibly TRBD1 on 6 matching bases. The CDR3 covers 15 residues. Per germline, CDR1 GTSNPN and CDR2 SVGIG (reference sequence). With 0 bases removed from V and 7 bases from J, the gap between germline ends came to 15 bases. Here the CDR3 reads CAWSVFGGWGEKLFF. CDR3 nucleotide sequence: TGTGCCTGGAGTGTATTTGGGGGCTGGGGTGAAAAACTGTTTTTT.

The chain recombines TRBV4-1 with TRBJ1-2; weak D call: TRBD1 (5 bases). CDR3 size: 13 residues. Germline V gene sequence: CDR1 MGHRA, CDR2 YSYEKL. Deletions cut 1 base from V and 4 bases from J, with 7 bases between. The CDR3 region is CASSQVQGYGYTF. The CDR3 DNA is TGCGCCAGCAGCCAAGTCCAGGGCTATGGCTACACCTTC.

V gene TRBV7-7 combines with J gene TRBJ2-7; the match to TRBD1 covers 7 bases. Germline V gene sequence: CDR1 SSHAT, CDR2 FNYEAQ (reference sequence). The J segment lost 2 bases and the V segment lost 5 bases, leaving 3 bases of the junction unmatched. This CDR3 region has 13 residues. CDR3 protein: CASSTGETYEQYF. CDR3 nucleotide sequence: TGTGCCAGCAGCACAGGGGAAACCTACGAGCAGTACTTC.

V gene TRBV5-1 combines with J gene TRBJ2-7, with D hard to call. This CDR3 is 13 amino acids long. Deletions cut 2 bases from V and 2 bases from J, with 8 bases between. The germline V gene has CDR1 SGHRS and CDR2 YFSETQ. CDR3 sequence (DNA): TGCGCCAGCAGCTTTAGTGCACCCTACGAGCAGTACTTC. Translating it yields CASSFSAPYEQYF. The variable domain in full, completed from reference TRBV5-1 and TRBJ2-7, reads KAGVTQTPRYLIKTRGQQVTLSCSPISGHRSVSWYQQTPGQGLQFLFEYFSETQRNKGNFPGRFSGRQFSNSRSEMNVSTLELGDSALYLCASSFSAPYEQYFGPGTRLTVT.

A word on this clone: One junction end disagrees with the germline gene, perhaps due to a read error. J is TRBJ2-1 and V is TRBV7-9, with D perhaps TRBD2 (6 bases). The CDR3 length is 13 residues. The germline V gene has CDR1 SEHNR and CDR2 FQNEAQ (reference sequence). CDR3 amino acids: CSSSLELANEQFF. The CDR3 DNA reads TGTTCCAGCAGCTTAGAACTAGCTAATGAGCAGTTCTTC.

This chain connects TRBV7-9 to TRBJ1-1, with 8 bases that match TRBD1. Germline V gene data show CDR1 as SEHNR and CDR2 as FQNEAQ (reference sequence). This CDR3 contains 16 residues. The V and J ends lost 4 bases and 3 bases, in that order; junction bases with no gene match: 10. The CDR3: CASSSPQGARDTEAFF. The DNA of the CDR3 is TGTGCCAGCAGCTCACCCCAGGGGGCGCGAGACACTGAAGCTTTCTTT.